A single sample gave rise to the 14 T cell receptor beta chains below, sequenced in a study of tumor and adjacent non-tumor tissue in lung cancer. TCRbeta libraries were built with three rounds of nested PCR, modified from ARM-PCR. Each CDR3 protein gets one entry after TCRdb re-called the multiplex PCR reads with MiXCR. The table records about 48,000 distinct CDR3 sequences, 64% of them present only once. This sample's RNA came from whole unsorted tissue. Distant lung tissue was collected more than 3 cm away from the tumor edge. The source material was distant non-tumor lung tissue. These receptors were obtained from a woman in her seventies with non-small cell lung cancer.

On this clonotype itself: One junction end disagrees with the germline gene, perhaps due to a read error. CDR3 protein: CTSSLALAGPYNEQFF. The CDR3 nucleotides are TGTACCAGCAGCTTAGCCCTAGCGGGCCCGTACAATGAGCAATTCTTC. The chain joins TRBV11-1 to TRBJ2-1; the match to TRBD2 covers 8 bases. Germline V CDR1 and CDR2: SGHAT, FQDESV (reference sequence). The CDR3 contains 16 residues.

Comments on this clonotype: Relative to the germline gene, one junction end is altered; a read error may explain this. This chain links TRBV29-1 with TRBJ1-2; perhaps TRBD1 as D (5 bases). In germline, CDR1 is SQVTM, CDR2 ANQGSEA. The CDR3 is made up of 12 amino acids. CDR3 sequence: CCVDGGAYGYTF. For the CDR3, the DNA is TGCTGCGTTGACGGAGGGGCCTATGGCTACACCTTC.

This clonotype appeared once. At one end the junction does not follow the germline gene, possibly because of a read error. The chain joins TRBV4-2 to TRBJ2-7; no clear D gene. Germline lookup yields CDR1 LGHNA and CDR2 YNFKEQ. The CDR3 is 14 amino acids. The CDR3 coding sequence is TGTGCCAGCTGCCACCAGCGTGACTCCTACGAGCAGTACTTC. Its protein product is CASCHQRDSYEQYF.

As concerns this clonotype: A read error may be the cause here, since a much bigger clone is one base away. Since no conserved phenylalanine or tryptophan closes the CDR3, a read error is the likely cause. Here the CDR3 DNA reads TGCGCCAGCAGCTCCTCTTACAGGGAGGGCGGCGATGAGCAGTTCTCC. The encoded protein is CASSSSYREGGDEQFS. This chain links TRBV5-1 with TRBJ2-1; tentative D call: TRBD2 (7 bases). V was cut by 3 bases and J by 8 bases, with 21 bases left in between. This CDR3 contains 16 residues. CDR1 and CDR2 (germline): SGHRS, YFSETQ.

For this clonotype: A clone one base away is much larger, so this may be a read error. The chain carries TRBV28 and TRBJ1-2, with D hard to call. The CDR3 contains 13 residues. Germline V lookup: CDR1 MDHEN, CDR2 SYDVKM. CDR3 residues: CASCLTPEYGYTF. The CDR3 DNA sequence: TGTGCCAGCTGTTTAACCCCAGAGTATGGCTACACCTTC.

This clonotype is labeled as medium-sized. As DNA, the CDR3 is TGTGCCAGCAGCTTATATACAGGGACTAGCGGAAGCTCCTACGAGCAGTACTTC. Translating it yields CASSLYTGTSGSSYEQYF. The chain recombines TRBV11-1 with TRBJ2-7; 11 bases align to TRBD2. Losses at the gene ends were 2 bases for V and 0 bases for J; bases not matched to a gene: 9. This CDR3 has 18 residues. Germline V gene sequence: CDR1 SGHAT, CDR2 FQDESV (reference sequence).

This chain connects TRBV6-5 to TRBJ1-6; D gene uncertain. This CDR3 has 11 residues. Germline CDR1 MNHEY, CDR2 SVGAGI. Trimming removed 6 bases at V and 14 bases at J, with 11 bases between. CDR3 sequence reads: CASRPYEALHF. The DNA for the CDR3 is TGTGCCAGCAGGCCCTATGAGGCCCTCCACTTT.

To note about this clonotype: The junction does not match germline at one end; this may be a read error. The genes are TRBV7-9 and TRBJ2-5; 10 bases line up with TRBD2. The germline V gene has CDR1 SEHNR and CDR2 FQNEAQ (reference sequence). CDR3 length: 17 amino acids. The CDR3 protein is CVSSSLSSGSPSETQYF. CDR3 DNA: TGTGTCAGCAGCTCTCTTTCTAGCGGGAGCCCTTCAGAGACCCAGTACTTC.

This clonotype was counted ten times or more. The V call is TRBV6-1, the J call TRBJ1-5, with 7 bases aligning to TRBD1. CDR1 and CDR2 from the germline V gene are MNHNS and SASEGT. The CDR3 runs to 17 residues. Trimming took 2 bases from V and 4 from J; bases not matched to a gene: 11. The CDR3 DNA follows: TGTGCCAGCAGTGAAAAACTAACAGGGGTAGGTAATCAGCCCCAGCATTTT. Protein: CASSEKLTGVGNQPQHF.

A word on this clonotype: At one end the junction does not follow the germline gene, possibly because of a read error. The chain is built from TRBV12-3 or TRBV12-4 and TRBJ1-3, with no clear D. This CDR3 has 12 residues. As DNA, the CDR3 is TGTGCCAGCGGTTTAGTAGGTAACACCATATATTTT. Its protein product is CASGLVGNTIYF.

This rearrangement joins TRBV11-1 to TRBJ1-2; D call uncertain. The CDR3 is 14 amino acids. CDR1 and CDR2 from the germline V gene are SGHAT and FQDESV (reference sequence). The CDR3 is CISSHSGVGYGYTF. In DNA, the CDR3 is TGTATCAGCAGTCATTCGGGAGTCGGCTATGGCTACACCTTC.

A remark on this clonotype: The junction shows a germline mismatch at one end, possibly a read error. The genes are TRBV12-3 or TRBV12-4 and TRBJ2-5; D unresolved. The CDR3 runs to 11 residues. For the CDR3, the DNA is TGTGCATGCAGTTTCCAAGAGACCCTGTACTTC. Translation: CACSFQETLYF.

CDR3 protein: CASSAGTLTEAFF. The CDR3 DNA follows: TGTGCCAGCAGTGCAGGGACCCTCACTGAAGCTTTCTTT. The gene calls are TRBV2 and TRBJ1-1; D possibly corresponds to TRBD1 (5 bases). The CDR3 runs 13 residues. With 4 bases removed from V and 4 bases from J, the gap between germline ends came to 10 bases. CDR1 and CDR2 (germline): SNHLY, FYNNEI. The full variable domain, with the rest looked up from reference TRBV2 and TRBJ1-1, is EPEVTQTPSHQVTQMGQEVILRCVPISNHLYFYWYRQILGQKVEFLVSFYNNEISEKSEIFDDQFSVERPDGSNFTLKIRSTKLEDSAMYFCASSAGTLTEAFFGQGTRLTVV.

To note about this clonotype: An end of the junction does not agree with germline; a read error may underlie this. This chain connects TRBV28 to TRBJ1-5; D is unresolved. The CDR3 loop spans 12 amino acids. The germline V gene encodes CDR1 MDHEN and CDR2 SYDVKM. The CDR3 DNA follows: TGTGCCAGAAAGAGAAGCAATCAGCCTCAGCATTTT. As protein: CARKRSNQPQHF.